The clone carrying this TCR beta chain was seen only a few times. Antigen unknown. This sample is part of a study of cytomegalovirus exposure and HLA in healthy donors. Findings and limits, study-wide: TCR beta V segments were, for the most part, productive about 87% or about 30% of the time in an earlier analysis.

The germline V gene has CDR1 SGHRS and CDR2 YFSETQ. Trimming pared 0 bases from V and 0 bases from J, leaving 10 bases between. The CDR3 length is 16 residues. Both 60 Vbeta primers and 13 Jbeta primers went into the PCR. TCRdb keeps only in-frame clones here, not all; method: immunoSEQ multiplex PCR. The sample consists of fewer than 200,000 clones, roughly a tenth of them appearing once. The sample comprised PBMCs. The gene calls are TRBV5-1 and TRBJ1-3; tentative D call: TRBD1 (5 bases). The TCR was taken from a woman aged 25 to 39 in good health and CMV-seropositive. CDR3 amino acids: CASSLEVQASGNTIYF. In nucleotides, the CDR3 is TGCGCCAGCAGCTTGGAGGTACAGGCCTCTGGAAACACCATATATTTT.